A selection of T cell receptor beta chains follows, all from one sample in a study of T-cell memory formation after mild COVID-19. TCRdb called the 5' RACE reads again in MiXCR, with one record for every CDR3 protein. The sample shows roughly 500,000 distinct CDR3 sequences, approximately 20% of them seen only once. The sample consisted of PBMCs or a T cell subset sorted from them (not recorded which). The source is an adult woman who had mild COVID-19 (a few samples of this study predate the infection). Cell type and time point are not known. CDR3s leave out the opening cysteine and the closing phenylalanine or tryptophan. The order of the fields is D gene, V gene, CDR3 protein. A D gene is named only where the DNA matches it firmly.

D gene: -; V gene: TRBV5-8; CDR3 protein: ASSLDGPLLSYNEQF
D gene: TRBD1; V gene: TRBV20-1; CDR3 protein: SAWTGEIDEQY
D gene: -; V gene: TRBV14; CDR3 protein: ASSQGRLTEAF
D gene: TRBD2; V gene: TRBV4-3; CDR3 protein: ASSHHALAGAPGGELF
D gene: -; V gene: TRBV9; CDR3 protein: ASSVQGGTTGGTQY
D gene: -; V gene: TRBV6-5; CDR3 protein: ASSYSSGSYEQF
D gene: TRBD2; V gene: TRBV11-2; CDR3 protein: ASSLVAGVINNEQF
D gene: -; V gene: TRBV27; CDR3 protein: ASSFGRSYEQY
D gene: -; V gene: TRBV7-6; CDR3 protein: ASSLVAGDNEQF
D gene: TRBD1; V gene: TRBV20-1; CDR3 protein: SAPGQGLEKLF
D gene: -; V gene: TRBV20-1; CDR3 protein: SARDVPPGEL
D gene: TRBD2; V gene: TRBV5-1; CDR3 protein: ASSLMTSGGYEQY
D gene: -; V gene: TRBV3-1; CDR3 protein: ASSQASRWGTSGANVLT
D gene: -; V gene: TRBV6-4; CDR3 protein: ASSDSKQNTGELF
D gene: TRBD2; V gene: TRBV30; CDR3 protein: AWSVSGRVYEQY
D gene: TRBD1; V gene: TRBV29-1; CDR3 protein: SVMTGPAGNTIY
D gene: TRBD2; V gene: TRBV7-9; CDR3 protein: ASSLGTSRRPDTQY
D gene: -; V gene: TRBV20-1; CDR3 protein: SAPLRGAGDTQY
D gene: -; V gene: TRBV29-1; CDR3 protein: SVKRGSYEQY
D gene: TRBD1; V gene: TRBV5-1; CDR3 protein: ASSYAGGEAF
D gene: TRBD2; V gene: TRBV15; CDR3 protein: ATSRDPPSGRSDTQY
D gene: -; V gene: TRBV27; CDR3 protein: ATSRGSMNTEAF
D gene: TRBD1; V gene: TRBV4-1; CDR3 protein: ASSQDTGTAYEQY
D gene: -; V gene: TRBV20-1; CDR3 protein: SAREQGNTGELF
D gene: -; V gene: TRBV5-4; CDR3 protein: ASSSEVGTSYEQY
D gene: TRBD2; V gene: TRBV9; CDR3 protein: ASSVASGGREQY
D gene: -; V gene: TRBV11-2; CDR3 protein: ASSPFTGADEQF
D gene: -; V gene: TRBV20-1; CDR3 protein: SATNGEKLF
D gene: TRBD1; V gene: TRBV12-3/TRBV12-4; CDR3 protein: ASSGTGQGPQF
D gene: TRBD2; V gene: TRBV5-1; CDR3 protein: ASSWGVAGNQETQY
D gene: -; V gene: TRBV24-1; CDR3 protein: ATSSGRNYEQY
D gene: TRBD1; V gene: TRBV5-8; CDR3 protein: ASSRTGTGGSGEQF
D gene: TRBD2; V gene: TRBV11-2; CDR3 protein: ASSSPIERENEQY
D gene: TRBD1; V gene: TRBV6-5; CDR3 protein: ASSYYTPGQGYTDTQY